Below, 9 T cell receptor beta chains from the same sample are listed, as sequenced in a study of T cells in localized non-small cell lung cancer. TCRdb keeps only in-frame clones here, not all; method: immunoSEQ multiplex PCR. The table shows about 75,000 clones, with around 80% occurring only once. The source was peripheral blood, collected before any cancer treatment. These receptor sequences come from a female donor of 60 years or more with stage I lung adenocarcinoma.

The genes are TRBV10-3 and TRBJ1-1; D ambiguous. The CDR3 is 12 residues long. V shed 7 bases and J shed 11 bases, with 17 bases lying between them. From germline, CDR1 is ENHRY and CDR2 SYGVKD. The DNA for the CDR3 is TGTGCCATCAAGGACCCCACCGGGTCCGCTTTCTTT. Translated: CAIKDPTGSAFF.

CDR3 loop: CASSRVRGNTEAFF. In DNA form, the CDR3 reads TGCGCCAGCAGCCGAGTTAGGGGAAACACTGAAGCTTTCTTT. The genes are TRBV5-1 and TRBJ1-1; weak D call: TRBD1 (5 bases). The CDR3 runs 14 residues. The V end lost 4 bases, the J end lost 2 bases, and 12 bases lay between the germline ends. Germline-derived CDR1 and CDR2 are SGHRS and YFSETQ.

V gene TRBV9 combines with J gene TRBJ2-3; TRBD2 aligns across 10 bases. The ends lost 4 bases at V and 1 base at J; junction bases unmatched: 3. The CDR3 is made up of 15 amino acids. CDR1 and CDR2 from the germline V gene are SGDLS and YYNGEE. The CDR3 loop reads CASSLGTSGTDTQYF. CDR3 bases: TGTGCCAGCAGCTTAGGGACTAGCGGCACAGATACGCAGTATTTT.

This clone was counted a single time. The chain has TRBV11-2 and TRBJ2-1; D unresolved. CDR1 and CDR2 from the germline V gene are SGHAT and FQNNGV. The CDR3 extends over 15 amino acids. V was shortened by 0 bases and J by 6 bases, with 12 bases between the two germline ends. The CDR3 sequence is CASSLEFLKANEQFF. The CDR3 DNA sequence: TGTGCCAGCAGCTTAGAGTTCCTAAAGGCCAATGAGCAGTTCTTC.

The chain joins TRBV6-1 to TRBJ2-7, with 7 nucleotides matching TRBD1. Germline CDR1 reads MNHNS; CDR2 reads SASEGT. Unmatched junction bases numbered 1, after V lost 3 bases and J lost 2 bases. The CDR3 spans 13 residues. In nucleotides, the CDR3 is TGTGCCAGCAGTGACAGGGGGACCTACGAGCAGTACTTC. Protein sequence: CASSDRGTYEQYF.

This chain links TRBV6-5 with TRBJ2-2, with D unresolved. The CDR3 extends over 14 amino acids. V lost 5 bases to trimming and J lost 1 base, with 8 bases between them. Germline lookup yields CDR1 MNHEY and CDR2 SVGAGI. Here the CDR3 reads CASSQSLNTGELFF. In DNA, the CDR3 is TGTGCCAGCAGTCAATCTCTGAACACCGGGGAGCTGTTTTTT.

This clone was seen only once. The genes are TRBV7-2 and TRBJ2-7; D is uncertain. Germline V gene data show CDR1 as SGHTA and CDR2 as FQGNSA. The CDR3 extends over 16 amino acids. V lost 1 base, J lost 2 bases, and 15 bases lay in between. CDR3 region: CASSLDRPRITYEQYF. The CDR3 DNA sequence: TGTGCCAGCAGCTTAGATAGGCCACGTATTACCTACGAGCAGTACTTC.

The J gene is TRBJ1-2, the V gene TRBV30; tentative D call: TRBD1 (5 bases). Germline CDR1 GTSNPN, CDR2 SVGIG (reference sequence). Trimming cost V 1 base and J 6 bases, with 18 bases left between them. The CDR3 totals 15 residues. The CDR3 region is CAWSASGRNWDGYTF. CDR3 bases: TGTGCCTGGAGTGCATCAGGGAGGAACTGGGATGGCTACACCTTC.

This chain links TRBV7-8 with TRBJ1-1; a weak D match, TRBD1 (5 bases). Germline loops: CDR1 SGHVS, CDR2 FQNEAQ. This CDR3 has 15 amino acids. V lost 5 bases to trimming and J lost 0 bases, with 13 bases between them. The CDR3 protein is CASSARTKMNTEAFF. In nucleotides, the CDR3 is TGTGCCAGCAGCGCCCGGACAAAAATGAACACTGAAGCTTTCTTT.